Sequencing of this TCR beta chain was carried out in a study of cytomegalovirus exposure and HLA in healthy donors. The PCR employed 60 Vbeta primers together with 13 Jbeta primers. Data came from immunoSEQ multiplex PCR; TCRdb stores just in-frame clones and leaves some out. This sample's table has around 64,000 clones. Study-wide findings and caveats: Later on, a genetic analysis was performed. It linked a missense variant in DCLRE1C with V- and J-gene trimming of TCR beta.

V shed 6 bases, J shed 0 bases, and the junction held 3 bases outside the gene matches. Germline CDR1 and CDR2: LNHDA and SQIVND (reference sequence). This CDR3 is built from 15 residues. In the case of this clone: Its antigen remains unknown.

This sequence was found in a female donor in good health and CMV-seropositive. The chain has TRBV19 and TRBJ2-3, with 10 nucleotides matching TRBD1. Sequencing was performed on PBMCs. The CDR3 bases are TGTGCCAGTAGCGGGACAGGGGCTAGCACAGATACGCAGTATTTT. This codes for CASSGTGASTDTQYF.